The source of this T cell receptor beta chain is a study of shared clonotypes between healthy human individuals. In germline, CDR1 is SNHLY, CDR2 FYNNEI. This CDR3 has 14 amino acids. The ends were cut back, 4 bases at V and 5 bases at J, with 13 bases in the middle. Assay used: immunoSEQ multiplex PCR; TCRdb lists only in-frame clones, some missing. This sample has some 2,500,000 clones, with roughly 92% found just once. The specimen sequenced was naive CD4+ T cells from PBMCs. The subset denotes: CD45RA+ positively selected. This TCR was recovered from a man younger than 35 in good health. Some clones in this sample may be carry-over from other donors' samples. V gene TRBV2 combines with J gene TRBJ2-3; TRBD1 might be the D (6 bases). CDR3 loop: CASSGTDFGDTQYF. The CDR3 region has the DNA TGTGCCAGCAGTGGGACAGACTTTGGAGATACGCAGTATTTT.